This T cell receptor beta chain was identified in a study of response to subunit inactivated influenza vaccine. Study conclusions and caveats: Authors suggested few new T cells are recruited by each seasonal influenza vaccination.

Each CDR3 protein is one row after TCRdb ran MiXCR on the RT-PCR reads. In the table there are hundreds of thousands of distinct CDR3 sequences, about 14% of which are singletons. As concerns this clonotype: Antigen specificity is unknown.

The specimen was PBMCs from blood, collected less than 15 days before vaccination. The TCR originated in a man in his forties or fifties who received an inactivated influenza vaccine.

The chain's CDR3 is CATSRPGQTTGELFF. The CDR3 DNA is TGTGCCACCAGCAGACCGGGACAGACCACCGGGGAGCTGTTTTTT. The chain recombines TRBV15 with TRBJ2-2, with 7 positions matching TRBD1. CDR1 is LNHNV and CDR2 is YYDKDF in the germline V gene (reference sequence). The CDR3 runs to 15 residues. V gave up 2 bases and J gave up 4 bases; unmatched junction bases: 4.